The TCR beta chain described here comes from a study of response to subunit inactivated influenza vaccine. Study conclusions and caveats: Few new T cells, the authors suggested, are recruited by each seasonal influenza vaccination.

TCRdb reprocessed the RT-PCR reads with MiXCR, giving one entry per CDR3 protein. The sample shows more than 450,000 distinct CDR3 sequences, approximately 7.7% of them seen only once. Regarding this clonotype: The antigen remains unidentified.

The CDR3 consists of 20 residues. Germline loops: CDR1 SGHVS, CDR2 FQNEAQ. Trimming removed 1 base from V and 0 bases from J; junction bases left unmatched: 11. This sequence was found in a man aged 45 to 70 who received an inactivated influenza vaccine. The sequencing here drew on PBMCs from blood, taken less than 30 months after vaccination. The chain combines TRBV7-8 with TRBJ2-5; 13 bases match TRBD2. The CDR3 spells CASSLGGTSGAPLDQETQYF. The CDR3 bases are TGTGCCAGCAGCTTAGGAGGGACTAGCGGGGCTCCCCTGGACCAAGAGACCCAGTACTTC.